This T cell receptor beta chain is drawn from a study of blood T cell repertoires in COVID-19. Looking at the study overall: The study drew acute and convalescent COVID-19 samples from the United States, Italy and Spain. PBMCs, B-cell-depleted T cells, or T cells provided the cDNA or gDNA that made up the material.

Methods used by the authors: Amplified reference gene primers provided the basis for estimating nucleated cell counts. Profiling relied on immunoSEQ multiplex PCR, and the TCRdb table lists in-frame clones only, not all of them. D and trimming were read from the DNA, whereas the V and J calls and clone size are those reported in that table. The profile covers about 150,000 clones, with around 83% appearing a single time and approximately 19% taken by the ten largest. The sequence was obtained from a woman aged 65 to 85 who had recovered from COVID-19. Sequencing input: peripheral blood.

CDR3 amino acids: CASSVAPGGGEQFF. The CDR3 region has the DNA TGTGCCAGCAGCGTAGCTCCAGGGGGCGGTGAGCAGTTCTTC. This chain joins TRBV9 and TRBJ2-1, with 8 bases aligning to TRBD1. CDR1 is SGDLS and CDR2 is YYNGEE in the germline V gene. CDR3 length: 14 residues. The ends lost 0 bases at V and 9 bases at J; junction bases unmatched: 5. The full variable domain, its missing parts supplied by reference TRBV9 and TRBJ2-1, is DSGVTQTPKHLITATGQRVTLRCSPRSGDLSVYWYQQSLDQGLQFLIQYYNGEERAKGNILERFSAQQFPDLHSELNLSSLELGDSALYFCASSVAPGGGEQFFGPGTRLTVL.